Listed here are 30 T cell receptor beta chains from one sample, sequenced in a study of blood T cell repertoires in COVID-19. TCRdb keeps only in-frame clones here, not all; method: immunoSEQ multiplex PCR. The table includes fewer than 45,000 clones, roughly 90% detected once. Sequenced input: peripheral blood. Receptor source: a human donor in a cohort sampled during active COVID-19.

The chain employs TRBV5-4 and TRBJ2-7, with 9 nucleotides matching TRBD1. Germline V CDR1 and CDR2: SGHNT, YYREEE (reference sequence). The CDR3 has 15 residues. V dropped 6 bases and J dropped 3; count of bases not matched to a gene: 10. The CDR3 region is CASTTGGRSSYEQYF. In nucleotides, the CDR3 is TGTGCCAGCACAACAGGGGGCCGCTCAAGCTACGAGCAGTACTTC.

CDR3 region: CATSRDRAGGQETQYF. CDR3 DNA: TGTGCCACCAGCAGAGATAGGGCAGGGGGTCAAGAGACCCAGTACTTC. The chain combines TRBV15 with TRBJ2-5; 7 bases agree with TRBD1. The CDR3 has 16 amino acids. The V gene end was trimmed by 0 bases and the J gene end by 2 bases; junction bases not matched to a gene: 6. Germline values: CDR1 LNHNV, CDR2 YYDKDF (reference sequence).

This clone was found a few times. CDR3 sequence reads: CASSQGSGGTGDTQYF. The CDR3, as DNA: TGTGCCAGCAGCCAAGGTAGCGGGGGAACTGGAGATACGCAGTATTTT. The chain combines TRBV3-1 (or the pseudogene TRBV3-2) with TRBJ2-3, with 9 bases identical to TRBD2. CDR1 and CDR2 (germline): LGHDT, YNNKEL (reference sequence). The V segment lost 1 base and the J segment 5 bases; nucleotides outside the gene matches: 7. The CDR3 spans 16 residues.

V usage is TRBV27 and J usage is TRBJ1-5, with D hard to call. The germline gives CDR1 MNHEY, CDR2 SMNVEV (reference sequence). There are 15 residues in the CDR3. Trimming took 5 bases from V and 4 from J, leaving 15 bases between them. CDR3 sequence (DNA): TGTGCCAGCAGTAGCGGGATCCACTGGAATCAGCCCCAGCATTTT. It specifies CASSSGIHWNQPQHF.

This clone was seen a handful of times. The chain carries TRBV3-1 (or the pseudogene TRBV3-2) and TRBJ1-2, with a tentative D call TRBD1 (6 bases). The CDR3 extends over 13 amino acids. The germline gives CDR1 LGHDT, CDR2 YNNKEL (reference sequence). V was trimmed by 8 bases and J by 0 bases, leaving 10 bases between them. DNA of the CDR3: TGTGCCAGCCGACAGGACGCTAACTATGGCTACACCTTC. It yields the protein CASRQDANYGYTF.

This sequence joins TRBV11-2 and TRBJ2-7; D is unresolved. Germline V gene lookup returns CDR1 SGHAT and CDR2 FQNNGV. Trimming cost V 0 bases and J 2 bases, with 11 bases left between them. The length of the CDR3 is 15 residues. The DNA of the CDR3 is TGTGCCAGCAGCTTAGAAGTGATTGGCCCCTACGAGCAGTACTTC. This sequence encodes CASSLEVIGPYEQYF. Looking up the rest from reference TRBV11-2 and TRBJ2-7 gives the full variable domain: EAGVAQSPRYKIIEKRQSVAFWCNPISGHATLYWYQQILGQGPKLLIQFQNNGVVDDSQLPKDRFSAERLKGVDSTLKIQPAKLEDSAVYLCASSLEVIGPYEQYFGPGTRLTVT.

CDR3: CASSQGHRGFYNEQFF. In DNA, the CDR3 is TGCGCCAGCAGCCAAGGTCACAGGGGATTCTACAATGAGCAGTTCTTC. The chain combines TRBV4-3 with TRBJ2-1, with TRBD1 identical over 7 bases. Germline CDR1 and CDR2: LGHNA and YSLEER. The CDR3 extends over 16 amino acids. V lost 1 base to trimming and J lost 3 bases; unmatched junction nucleotides: 6.

This chain uses TRBV12-3 or TRBV12-4 with TRBJ2-2; D remains ambiguous. V lost 7 bases, J lost 6 bases, and 9 bases lay in between. This CDR3 has 12 amino acids. As DNA, the CDR3 is TGTGCCAGCAAAAGAGAAGCCGGGGAGCTGTTTTTT. As protein: CASKREAGELFF.

V and J are TRBV2 and TRBJ1-6; 8 bases fit TRBD1. There are 15 residues in the CDR3. The trim removed 6 bases at V and 7 bases at J, leaving 8 bases unmatched. Germline V gene sequence: CDR1 SNHLY, CDR2 FYNNEI. The CDR3 loop is CASRLGTGLNSPLHF. For the CDR3, the DNA is TGTGCCAGCAGGCTTGGGACAGGCCTCAATTCACCCCTCCACTTT.

V usage is TRBV25-1 and J usage is TRBJ2-7; 10 nucleotides line up with TRBD2. The CDR3 has 14 residues. The V gene's germline CDR1 is MGHDK and CDR2 SYGVNS. The junction had 6 bases not matched to a gene; V was cut back by 8 bases and J by 2 bases. The CDR3 reads CASRASGSAYEQYF. Here the CDR3 DNA reads TGTGCCAGCCGAGCTAGCGGGAGCGCCTACGAGCAGTACTTC.

The gene calls are TRBV29-1 and TRBJ1-5, with 7 bases lining up with TRBD1. The CDR3 has 15 amino acids. Germline V gene lookup returns CDR1 SQVTM and CDR2 ANQGSEA. The J segment lost 2 bases and the V segment lost 6 bases, leaving 10 bases of the junction unmatched. CDR3 loop: CSVKTGLGGNQPQHF. The DNA for the CDR3 is TGCAGCGTCAAGACAGGGCTGGGGGGCAATCAGCCCCAGCATTTT.

This chain connects TRBV4-3 to TRBJ1-6, with unresolved D. Between the trimmed V and J ends, which lost 4 bases and 9 bases, there was a span of 19 bases. This CDR3 comprises 16 residues. Germline V lookup: CDR1 LGHNA, CDR2 YSLEER. DNA of the CDR3: TGCGCCAGCAGCCCTTCCCGAGGCCCTTATGGTTCACCCCTCCACTTT. This sequence encodes CASSPSRGPYGSPLHF.

The chain uses TRBV4-3 and TRBJ2-1, with D tentatively TRBD2 (6 bases). The CDR3 is 16 residues long. Trimming removed 4 bases from V and 7 bases from J, with 20 bases in between. From germline, CDR1 is LGHNA and CDR2 YSLEER. The CDR3 here is CASSPVTGGARNEQFF. The DNA for the CDR3 is TGCGCCAGCAGCCCAGTAACCGGAGGGGCCAGAAATGAGCAGTTCTTC.

This rearrangement joins TRBV18 to TRBJ2-6, with D unclear. Trimming pared 4 bases from V and 0 bases from J, leaving 7 bases between. The CDR3 length is 15 residues. Germline lookup yields CDR1 KGHSH and CDR2 LQKENI. CDR3 loop: CASSLPPSGANVLTF. The CDR3 DNA follows: TGTGCCAGCTCACTTCCTCCCTCTGGGGCCAACGTCCTGACTTTC.

The chain recombines TRBV12-3 or TRBV12-4 with TRBJ2-3, with 7 nucleotides matching TRBD1. This CDR3 is 13 amino acids long. The V and J ends lost 0 bases and 15 bases, in that order; junction bases with no gene match: 9. The DNA for the CDR3 is TGTGCCAGCAGTTTAGCATATGGGACAGTAATATATTTT. Its protein product is CASSLAYGTVIYF.

The V call is TRBV18, the J call TRBJ2-7, with TRBD1 matching 7 bases. The CDR3 is made up of 14 amino acids. Germline V lookup: CDR1 KGHSH, CDR2 LQKENI. After removal of 3 bases from V and 2 bases from J, the junction contained 4 bases not matched to a gene. Here the CDR3 reads CASSPTDRAYEQYF. CDR3 coding DNA: TGTGCCAGCTCACCCACAGACAGGGCCTACGAGCAGTACTTC.

The V call is TRBV6-1, the J call TRBJ1-2; D gene ambiguous. V was trimmed by 3 bases and J by 5 bases, leaving 10 bases between them. CDR3 length: 13 residues. Germline V gene data show CDR1 as MNHNS and CDR2 as SASEGT. The CDR3 loop reads CASSERERYGYTF. The CDR3 coding sequence is TGTGCCAGCAGTGAGAGGGAAAGATATGGCTACACCTTC.

The gene calls are TRBV6-2 or TRBV6-3 and TRBJ2-7; 9 bases are shared with TRBD1. The germline V gene has CDR1 MNHEY and CDR2 SVGEGT. V gave up 4 bases and J gave up 2 bases; unmatched junction bases: 3. CDR3 size: 14 residues. The CDR3 coding sequence is TGTGCCAGCAGTTGGGGACAGGGAGCCTACGAGCAGTACTTC. Encoded protein: CASSWGQGAYEQYF.

The chain is built from TRBV6-6 and TRBJ1-1, with D tentatively TRBD1 (6 bases). The CDR3 covers 13 residues. CDR1 and CDR2 from the germline V gene are MNHNY and SVGAGI (reference sequence). Between the trimmed V and J ends, which lost 0 bases and 9 bases, there was a span of 11 bases. The CDR3 spells CASSYSGTGKAFF. The CDR3 nucleotides read TGTGCCAGCAGTTACTCCGGCACAGGGAAAGCTTTCTTT.

This chain joins TRBV5-5 and TRBJ2-1; 10 bases are a match to TRBD2. The V and J ends lost 0 bases and 3 bases, in that order; junction bases with no gene match: 3. This CDR3 is 16 amino acids long. CDR1 SGHKS and CDR2 YYEKEE come from the germline V gene (reference sequence). The CDR3 nucleotides are TGTGCCAGCAGCTTGGCGGTAGCGGGAGGCTACAATGAGCAGTTCTTC. Translation: CASSLAVAGGYNEQFF.

The chain carries TRBV11-2 and TRBJ2-2, with TRBD2 identical over 14 bases. CDR3 length equals 18 residues. V lost 5 bases, J lost 7 bases, and 12 bases stayed unmatched. Germline assignment: CDR1 SGHAT and CDR2 FQNNGV. Here the CDR3 DNA reads TGTGCCAGCAGCCCAATTAGACGGACTAGCGGGAGGTTCGGGGAGCTGTTTTTT. Its protein product is CASSPIRRTSGRFGELFF.

The chain links TRBV6-2 or TRBV6-3 to TRBJ2-7; no reliable D call. CDR3 length equals 16 residues. Trimming removed 0 bases from V and 5 bases from J, with 17 bases in between. CDR1 MNHEY and CDR2 SVGEGT come from the germline V gene. For the CDR3, the DNA is TGTGCCAGCAGTTACTCGAAAGCGCACGGCCTTGACGAGCAGTACTTC. This encodes CASSYSKAHGLDEQYF.

The chain couples TRBV5-1 to TRBJ1-1, with 7 bases that match TRBD1. CDR3 size: 12 residues. CDR1 and CDR2 from the germline V gene are SGHRS and YFSETQ. V lost 7 bases to trimming and J lost 5 bases; unmatched junction nucleotides: 5. The CDR3 DNA is TGCGCCAGCGGAGGGGGCCAAACTGAAGCTTTCTTT. Protein: CASGGGQTEAFF.

This sequence joins TRBV28 and TRBJ2-2; D is undetermined. The CDR3 has 13 amino acids. V dropped 6 bases and J dropped 1 base, with 6 bases sitting between them. CDR1 is MDHEN and CDR2 is SYDVKM in the germline V gene. The CDR3 region has the DNA TGTGCCAGCAGACAGTTGAACACCGGGGAGCTGTTTTTT. Its protein product is CASRQLNTGELFF.

A single count supports this clone. This rearrangement joins TRBV4-2 to TRBJ2-3; D is possibly TRBD2 (6 bases). The CDR3 is 15 amino acids. V was pared by 5 bases and J by 4 bases, with 16 bases between. Per the germline V gene, CDR1 is LGHNA and CDR2 is YNFKEQ. CDR3 sequence: CASSKGTGEADTQYF. CDR3 in DNA: TGTGCCAGCAGCAAAGGGACCGGGGAGGCAGATACGCAGTATTTT.

This chain joins TRBV5-1 and TRBJ2-1; D might be TRBD2 (6 bases). V was shortened by 4 bases and J by 7 bases, with 30 bases between the two germline ends. The CDR3 is 19 amino acids. From germline, CDR1 is SGHRS and CDR2 YFSETQ. This CDR3 reads CASSAIPGLLKSIKNEQFF. The CDR3, as DNA: TGCGCCAGCAGCGCAATCCCGGGACTGTTGAAGTCCATAAAAAATGAGCAGTTCTTC.

CDR3 coding DNA: TGTGCCAGCAGTTTGAGCACAGGGGTCTCTATTCTCGCAGCTTTCTTT. Translation gives CASSLSTGVSILAAFF. V gene TRBV28 combines with J gene TRBJ1-1; 7 nucleotides match TRBD1. With 3 bases clipped from V and 10 bases from J, the junction kept 17 bases outside the gene matches. Germline CDR1 is MDHEN and CDR2 is SYDVKM. The length of the CDR3 is 16 residues.

V is TRBV27 and J is TRBJ2-7; tentative D call: TRBD2 (6 bases). The CDR3 spans 13 residues. V was cut by 6 bases and J by 0 bases, with 9 bases left in between. The germline gives CDR1 MNHEY, CDR2 SMNVEV (reference sequence). This chain's CDR3 is CASRPGVSYEQYF. The CDR3 DNA sequence: TGTGCCAGCAGGCCGGGGGTCTCCTACGAGCAGTACTTC.

The genes are TRBV5-6 and TRBJ1-6; D is uncertain. Germline V gives CDR1 SGHDT, CDR2 YYEEEE. V gave up 0 bases and J gave up 9 bases, with 13 bases separating them. This CDR3 is built from 15 residues. The chain's CDR3 is CASSLGTRLSSPLHF. The CDR3 DNA is TGTGCCAGCAGCTTGGGAACCAGGCTTTCTTCACCCCTCCACTTT.

V gene TRBV6-5 combines with J gene TRBJ1-4; 12 nucleotides agree with TRBD1. Per the germline V gene, CDR1 is MNHEY and CDR2 is SVGAGI. The V segment lost 2 bases and the J segment 8 bases; nucleotides outside the gene matches: 3. The CDR3 covers 15 residues. The CDR3 spells CASSYAGTGGEKLFF. In nucleotides, the CDR3 is TGTGCCAGCAGTTACGCCGGGACAGGGGGCGAAAAACTGTTTTTT.